This T cell receptor (beta chain) appears in the sequencing data of a study of cytomegalovirus exposure and HLA in healthy donors. Primers: 60 Vbeta forward and 13 Jbeta reverse. Clones were read by immunoSEQ multiplex PCR, and TCRdb kept only the in-frame ones, dropping some. Of tens of thousands of clones listed, around 80% are singletons. Germline V gene data show CDR1 as MNHEY and CDR2 as SVGAGI. This CDR3 has 14 residues. This receptor was obtained from a male donor in good health and CMV-seronegative. This sequence joins TRBV6-5 and TRBJ2-5; 10 bases align to TRBD1. The last part of the DNA fits TRBJ2-7 better; the J call may be wrong. The source material was PBMCs. CDR3: CASSRTGGPYEQYF. The CDR3 region has the DNA TGTGCCAGCAGTAGGACAGGGGGACCCTACGAGCAGTACTTC.